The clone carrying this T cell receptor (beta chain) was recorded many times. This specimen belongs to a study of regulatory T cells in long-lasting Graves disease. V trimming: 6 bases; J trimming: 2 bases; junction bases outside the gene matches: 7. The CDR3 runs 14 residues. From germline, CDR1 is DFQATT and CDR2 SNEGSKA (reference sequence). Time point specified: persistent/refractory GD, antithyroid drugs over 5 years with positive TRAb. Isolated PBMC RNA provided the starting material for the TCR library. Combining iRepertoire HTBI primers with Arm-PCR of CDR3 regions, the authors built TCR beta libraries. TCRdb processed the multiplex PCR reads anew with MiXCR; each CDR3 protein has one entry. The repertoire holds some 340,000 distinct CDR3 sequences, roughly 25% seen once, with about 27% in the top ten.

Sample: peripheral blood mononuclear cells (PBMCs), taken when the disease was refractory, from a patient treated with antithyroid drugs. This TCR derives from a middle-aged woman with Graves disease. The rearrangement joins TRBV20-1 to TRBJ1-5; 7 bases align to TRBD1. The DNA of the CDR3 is TGCAGTGCCAACGACAGGGTAGGCAATCAGCCCCAGCATTTT. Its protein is CSANDRVGNQPQHF.